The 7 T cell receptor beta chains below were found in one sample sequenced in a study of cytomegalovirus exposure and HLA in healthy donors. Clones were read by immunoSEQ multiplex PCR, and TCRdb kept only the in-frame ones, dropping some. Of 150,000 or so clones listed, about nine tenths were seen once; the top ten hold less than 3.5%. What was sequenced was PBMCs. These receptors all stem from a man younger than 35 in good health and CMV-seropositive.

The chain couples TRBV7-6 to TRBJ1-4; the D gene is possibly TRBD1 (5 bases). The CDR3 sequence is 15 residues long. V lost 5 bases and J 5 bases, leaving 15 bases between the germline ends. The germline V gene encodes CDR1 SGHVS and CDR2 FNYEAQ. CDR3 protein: CASSLLGGVNEKLFF. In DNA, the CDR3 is TGTGCCAGCAGCCTATTGGGAGGGGTGAATGAAAAACTGTTTTTT.

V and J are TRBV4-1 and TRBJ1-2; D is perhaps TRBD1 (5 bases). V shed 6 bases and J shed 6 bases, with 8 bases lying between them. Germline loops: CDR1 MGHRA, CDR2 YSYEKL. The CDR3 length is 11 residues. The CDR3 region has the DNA TGCGCCAGCAGTCAGGGCCATGGCTACACCTTC. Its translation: CASSQGHGYTF.

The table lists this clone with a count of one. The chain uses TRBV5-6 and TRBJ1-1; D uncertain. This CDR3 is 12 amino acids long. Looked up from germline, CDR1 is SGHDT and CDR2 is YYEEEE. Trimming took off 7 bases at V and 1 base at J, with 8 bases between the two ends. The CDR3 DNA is TGTGCCAGCGCCGAGGGGAACACTGAAGCTTTCTTT. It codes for CASAEGNTEAFF.

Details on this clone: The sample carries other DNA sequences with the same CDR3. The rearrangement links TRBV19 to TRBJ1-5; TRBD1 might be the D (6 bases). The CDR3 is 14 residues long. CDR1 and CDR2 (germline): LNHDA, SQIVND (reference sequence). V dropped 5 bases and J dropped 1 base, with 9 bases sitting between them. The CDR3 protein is CASSRTGSNQPQHF. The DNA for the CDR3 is TGTGCCAGTAGTCGCACAGGGAGCAATCAGCCCCAGCATTTT.

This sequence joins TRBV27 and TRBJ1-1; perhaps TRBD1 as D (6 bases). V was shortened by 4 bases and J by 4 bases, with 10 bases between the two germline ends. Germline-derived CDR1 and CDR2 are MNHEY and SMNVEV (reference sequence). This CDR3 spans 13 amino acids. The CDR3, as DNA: TGTGCCAGCAGTTCCGGGGGGGCCACTGAAGCTTTCTTT. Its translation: CASSSGGATEAFF.

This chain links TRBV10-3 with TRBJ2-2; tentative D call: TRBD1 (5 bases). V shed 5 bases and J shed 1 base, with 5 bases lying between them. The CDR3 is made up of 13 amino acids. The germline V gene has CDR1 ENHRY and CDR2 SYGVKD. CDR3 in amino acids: CAISTGNTGELFF. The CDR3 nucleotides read TGTGCCATCAGTACAGGGAACACCGGGGAGCTGTTTTTT.

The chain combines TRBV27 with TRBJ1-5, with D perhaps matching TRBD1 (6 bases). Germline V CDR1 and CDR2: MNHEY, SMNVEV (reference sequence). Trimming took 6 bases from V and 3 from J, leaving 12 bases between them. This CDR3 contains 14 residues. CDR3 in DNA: TGTGCCAGCAGACAGGGTGACGACAATCAGCCCCAGCATTTT. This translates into CASRQGDDNQPQHF.